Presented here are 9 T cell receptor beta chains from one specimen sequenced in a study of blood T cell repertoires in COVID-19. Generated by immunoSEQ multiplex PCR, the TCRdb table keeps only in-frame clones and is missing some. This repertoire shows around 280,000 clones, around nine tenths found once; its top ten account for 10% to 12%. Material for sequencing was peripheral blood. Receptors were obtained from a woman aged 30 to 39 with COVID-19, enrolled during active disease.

CDR3 sequence: CASSQARSPTSDTDTQYF. The CDR3, as DNA: TGCGCCAGCAGCCAAGCCAGGTCACCGACTAGCGACACAGATACGCAGTATTTT. The chain employs TRBV4-1 and TRBJ2-3; 8 bases align to TRBD2. Germline lookup yields CDR1 MGHRA and CDR2 YSYEKL. This CDR3 comprises 18 residues. V shed 1 base, J shed 2 bases, and the junction held 11 bases outside the gene matches.

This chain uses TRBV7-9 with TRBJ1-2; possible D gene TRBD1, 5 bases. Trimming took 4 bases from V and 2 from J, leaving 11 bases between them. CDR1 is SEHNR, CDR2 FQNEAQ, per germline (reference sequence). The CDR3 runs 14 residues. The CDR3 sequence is CASSWGDGNYGYTF. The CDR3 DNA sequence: TGTGCCAGCAGCTGGGGGGATGGGAACTATGGCTACACCTTC.

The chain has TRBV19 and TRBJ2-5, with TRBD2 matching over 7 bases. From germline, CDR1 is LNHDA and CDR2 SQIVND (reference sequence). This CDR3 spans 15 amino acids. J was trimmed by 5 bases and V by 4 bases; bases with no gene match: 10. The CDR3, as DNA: TGTGCCAGTAGTAGGGGACTACCGGAGACGGAGACCCAGTACTTC. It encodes CASSRGLPETETQYF.

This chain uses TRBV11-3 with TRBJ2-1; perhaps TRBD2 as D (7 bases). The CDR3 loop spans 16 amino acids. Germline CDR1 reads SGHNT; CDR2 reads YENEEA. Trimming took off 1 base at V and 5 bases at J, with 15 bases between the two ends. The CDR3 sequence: CASSLVGGGPHNEQFF. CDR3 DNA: TGTGCCAGCAGCTTAGTAGGGGGAGGGCCCCACAATGAGCAGTTCTTC. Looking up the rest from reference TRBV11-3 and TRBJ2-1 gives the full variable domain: EAGVVQSPRYKIIEKKQPVAFWCNPISGHNTLYWYLQNLGQGPELLIRYENEEAVDDSQLPKDRFSAERLKGVDSTLKIQPAELGDSAVYLCASSLVGGGPHNEQFFGPGTRLTVL.

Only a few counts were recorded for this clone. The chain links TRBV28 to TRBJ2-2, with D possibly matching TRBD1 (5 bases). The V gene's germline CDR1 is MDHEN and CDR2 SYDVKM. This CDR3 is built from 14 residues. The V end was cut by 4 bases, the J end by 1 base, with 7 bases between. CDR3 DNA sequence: TGTGCCAGCAGTTCTGGACAGAACACCGGGGAGCTGTTTTTT. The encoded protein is CASSSGQNTGELFF.

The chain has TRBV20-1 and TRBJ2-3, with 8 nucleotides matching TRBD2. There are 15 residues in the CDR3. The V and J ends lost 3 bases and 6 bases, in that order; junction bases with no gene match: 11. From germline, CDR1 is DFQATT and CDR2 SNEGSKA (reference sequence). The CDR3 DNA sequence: TGCAGTGCTAGTATAGGACTAGCAGACCCCGATACGCAGTATTTT. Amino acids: CSASIGLADPDTQYF.

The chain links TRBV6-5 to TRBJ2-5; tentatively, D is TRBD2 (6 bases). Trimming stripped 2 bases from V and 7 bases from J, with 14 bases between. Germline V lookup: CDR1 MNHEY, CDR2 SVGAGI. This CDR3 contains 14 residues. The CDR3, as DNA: TGTGCCAGCAGTTACAGGCTGTCCGGGGGGACCCAGTACTTC. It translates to CASSYRLSGGTQYF.

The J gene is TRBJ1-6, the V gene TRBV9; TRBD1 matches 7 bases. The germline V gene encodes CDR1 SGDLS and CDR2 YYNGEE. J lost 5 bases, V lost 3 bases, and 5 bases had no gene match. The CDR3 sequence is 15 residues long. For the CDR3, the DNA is TGTGCCAGCAGCGCCGGACAGGCCCATAATTCACCCCTCCACTTT. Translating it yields CASSAGQAHNSPLHF.

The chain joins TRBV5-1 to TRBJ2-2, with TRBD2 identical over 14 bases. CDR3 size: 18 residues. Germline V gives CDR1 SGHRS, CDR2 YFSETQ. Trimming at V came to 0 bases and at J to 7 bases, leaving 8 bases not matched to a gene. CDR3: CASSLAGTSGSYGGELFF. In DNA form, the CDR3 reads TGCGCCAGCAGCTTGGCCGGGACTAGCGGGAGCTATGGCGGGGAGCTGTTTTTT.